This T cell receptor (beta chain) was captured by sequencing in a study of blood T cell repertoires in COVID-19. Enrolled through a virtual design, the participants were between about 18 and 89 years of age and came from 24 US areas. Method: immunoSEQ multiplex PCR; TCRdb's copy keeps in-frame clones and lacks some. Of under 250,000 clones listed, 83% were seen once; the top ten hold 3.6%. In its sample, this clone was seen a few times. This clonotype was obtained from a woman in her 40s who had been exposed to COVID-19. Material for sequencing was PBMCs or T cells enriched from blood (not recorded which).

In nucleotides, the CDR3 is TGCGCCAGCAGTGACAGGTTATATGGCTACACCTTC. This translates into CASSDRLYGYTF. This sequence joins TRBV10-1 and TRBJ1-2; the D is unclear. Germline V gene sequence: CDR1 WNHNN, CDR2 SYGVQD (reference sequence). The CDR3 totals 12 residues. Between the trimmed V and J ends, which lost 3 bases and 5 bases, there was a span of 7 bases.